The T cell receptor beta chain under discussion was sequenced for a study of blood T cell repertoires in COVID-19. Study context: COVID-19 samples from acute and convalescent phases originated in the United States, Italy and Spain.

V lost 7 bases to trimming and J lost 6 bases; unmatched junction nucleotides: 9. The CDR3 is 15 amino acids. Looked up from germline, CDR1 is SNHLY and CDR2 is FYNNEI. Profiled with immunoSEQ multiplex PCR; TCRdb holds only in-frame clones, not every one. The repertoire holds some 78,000 clones, more than 70% seen once, with about 5.6% in the top ten. The chain couples TRBV2 to TRBJ1-5; 10 positions match TRBD1. This TCR derives from a man in his fifties or sixties with active or convalescent COVID-19. What was sequenced was peripheral blood. This CDR3 is CASTQDRGRVQPQHF. CDR3 in DNA: TGTGCCAGCACCCAAGACAGGGGGCGAGTTCAGCCCCAGCATTTT.